This T cell receptor beta chain was sequenced in a study of cytomegalovirus exposure and HLA in healthy donors. It was with 60 Vbeta and 13 Jbeta primers that the PCR ran. TCRdb's table, derived via immunoSEQ multiplex PCR, lists solely in-frame clones and lacks some. The sample lists approximately 74,000 clones; about 79% were seen once. Trimming took 7 bases from V and 5 from J; bases not matched to a gene: 9. Germline loops: CDR1 MGHDK, CDR2 SYGVNS. This CDR3 contains 14 residues. This sequence joins TRBV25-1 and TRBJ2-5, with 8 positions matching TRBD2. Sequences were obtained from PBMCs. The clonotype was recovered from a woman aged 40 to 50 in good health and CMV-seronegative. The CDR3 nucleotides are TGTGCCAGCACCTCGGATAGCGGGGTGGAGACCCAGTACTTC. Translation: CASTSDSGVETQYF.